Listed here are 32 T cell receptor beta chains from one sample, sequenced in a study of T cell responses to AZD1222 COVID-19 vaccine. Data came from immunoSEQ multiplex PCR; TCRdb stores just in-frame clones and leaves some out. Of approximately 99,000 clones in the sample, over 85% were seen once. Sequenced material: peripheral blood, taken on day 0 of MenACWY control vaccination. Receptors were obtained from an adult in good health.

This chain connects TRBV28 to TRBJ2-7; 10 bases are a match to TRBD2. The CDR3 has 17 residues. The ends lost 4 bases at V and 1 base at J; junction bases unmatched: 10. From germline, CDR1 is MDHEN and CDR2 SYDVKM. The CDR3 region has the DNA TGTGCCAGCAGTTCAAGGGCCGGGACTAGCGTTTCCTACGAGCAGTACTTC. This encodes CASSSRAGTSVSYEQYF.

The chain recombines TRBV12-3 or TRBV12-4 with TRBJ1-1; no clear D. The germline V and J ends were trimmed by 5 bases and 8 bases, with 9 bases remaining between them. The CDR3 contains 11 residues. DNA for the CDR3: TGTGCCAGCAGTCCGGGCGTCGAAGCTTTCTTT. It yields the protein CASSPGVEAFF.

The rearrangement links TRBV5-4 to TRBJ2-3; the match to TRBD1 covers 8 bases. The CDR3 runs 14 residues. Germline-derived CDR1 and CDR2 are SGHNT and YYREEE (reference sequence). Germline trimming cut 4 bases from V and 2 bases from J; bases unmatched to any gene: 3. As DNA, the CDR3 is TGTGCCAGCAGCCGACAGGGGTCCACAGATACGCAGTATTTT. Translating it yields CASSRQGSTDTQYF.

The V call is TRBV10-1, the J call TRBJ1-1; 11 bases align to TRBD1. Germline V CDR1 and CDR2: WNHNN, SYGVQD (reference sequence). J was trimmed by 3 bases and V by 6 bases; bases with no gene match: 9. This CDR3 region has 16 residues. CDR3 residues: CASSPDRGRSDTEAFF. The CDR3 DNA reads as TGCGCCAGCAGCCCGGACAGGGGGCGATCGGACACTGAAGCTTTCTTT.

This chain joins TRBV3-1 (or the pseudogene TRBV3-2) and TRBJ1-3; D is ambiguous. The germline V gene encodes CDR1 LGHDT and CDR2 YNNKEL (reference sequence). Trimming pared 3 bases from V and 4 bases from J, leaving 16 bases between. The CDR3 covers 16 residues. DNA of the CDR3: TGTGCCAGCAGCCAGCCGGGAGTTACGTTCGGAAACACCATATATTTT. It encodes CASSQPGVTFGNTIYF.

J is TRBJ2-2 and V is TRBV7-6; 13 nucleotides line up with TRBD2. The trim removed 7 bases at V and 9 bases at J, leaving 11 bases unmatched. The CDR3 loop spans 16 amino acids. Germline loops: CDR1 SGHVS, CDR2 FNYEAQ. Here the CDR3 DNA reads TGTGCCAGCACCTCGGCTACTAGCGGGGGGGCAAGGGAGCTGTTTTTT. The encoded protein is CASTSATSGGARELFF.

V is TRBV6-2 or TRBV6-3 and J is TRBJ2-3; D is possibly TRBD2 (6 bases). Trimming took off 5 bases at V and 0 bases at J, with 12 bases between the two ends. Germline-derived CDR1 and CDR2 are MNHEY and SVGEGT. The CDR3 loop spans 15 amino acids. CDR3 sequence: CASSLGGVSTDTQYF. CDR3 DNA sequence: TGTGCCAGCAGTCTCGGGGGTGTCAGCACAGATACGCAGTATTTT.

The sample holds one count of this clone. This chain links TRBV6-2 or TRBV6-3 with TRBJ1-2; no reliable D call. The CDR3 spans 15 residues. Trimming cost V 5 bases and J 0 bases, with 13 bases left between them. Germline lookup yields CDR1 MNHEY and CDR2 SVGEGT. CDR3 sequence: CASSAAARANYGYTF. CDR3 nucleotide sequence: TGTGCCAGCAGTGCTGCCGCGAGAGCTAACTATGGCTACACCTTC.

A few counts support this clone. J is TRBJ1-3 and V is TRBV5-3, with 8 bases that match TRBD1. TRBV5-3 falls under the ORF class, with uncertain function. The CDR3 runs 15 residues. V was pared by 0 bases and J by 4 bases, with 3 bases of the junction left unmatched. CDR3 sequence reads: CARSLADRAGNTIYF. The CDR3, as DNA: TGTGCCAGAAGCTTGGCGGACAGGGCGGGAAACACCATATATTTT.

The rearrangement joins TRBV5-1 to TRBJ1-1, with D possibly TRBD1 on 6 matching bases. Germline CDR1 SGHRS, CDR2 YFSETQ. The V and J ends lost 4 bases and 2 bases respectively, with 9 bases between them. This CDR3 comprises 13 residues. CDR3 amino acids: CASSEGVNTEAFF. Written as DNA, the CDR3 is TGCGCCAGCAGCGAGGGGGTCAACACTGAAGCTTTCTTT.

The count of this clone is one. The rearrangement joins TRBV25-1 to TRBJ1-3; D remains unclear. The CDR3 has 13 residues. The germline V gene has CDR1 MGHDK and CDR2 SYGVNS. V lost 4 bases and J lost 0, with 4 bases in between. CDR3 coding DNA: TGTGCCAGCAGTGGGGTCTCTGGAAACACCATATATTTT. It specifies CASSGVSGNTIYF.

The rearrangement links TRBV7-2 to TRBJ2-7, with TRBD1 as a possible D gene (6 bases). This CDR3 comprises 14 residues. Germline lookup yields CDR1 SGHTA and CDR2 FQGNSA. Trimming removed 6 bases at V and 1 base at J, with 13 bases between. The CDR3 here is CASRSPGQSYEQYF. The CDR3 coding sequence is TGTGCCAGCAGGTCCCCGGGACAATCCTACGAGCAGTACTTC.

The CDR3 coding sequence is TGTGCCAGCAGAGGACCGGGGACCATCAGCCCAGATACGCAGTATTTT. It encodes CASRGPGTISPDTQYF. The chain links TRBV28 to TRBJ2-3; perhaps D is TRBD1 or TRBD2 (5 bases each). This CDR3 region has 16 residues. With 6 bases removed from V and 4 bases from J, the gap between germline ends came to 20 bases. Germline V CDR1 and CDR2: MDHEN, SYDVKM. Variable domain in full (rest from reference TRBV28 and TRBJ2-3): DVKVTQSSRYLVKRTGEKVFLECVQDMDHENMFWYRQDPGLGLRLIYFSYDVKMKEKGDIPEGYSVSREKKERFSLILESASTNQTSMYLCASRGPGTISPDTQYFGPGTRLTVL.

The genes are TRBV6-4 and TRBJ2-3; 11 positions match TRBD1. The trim removed 6 bases at V and 1 base at J, leaving 9 bases unmatched. CDR1 and CDR2 (germline): MRHNA, SNTAGT. CDR3 length equals 17 residues. The CDR3 DNA reads as TGTGCCAGCAGCCGCCTAGGACAGGGGGCTGGCACAGATACGCAGTATTTT. Translation: CASSRLGQGAGTDTQYF.

This clone was seen a single time. The rearrangement uses TRBV5-6 and TRBJ1-2; D might be TRBD1 (5 bases). The germline gives CDR1 SGHDT, CDR2 YYEEEE. Trimming pared 4 bases from V and 4 bases from J, leaving 20 bases between. The CDR3 extends over 16 amino acids. This CDR3 reads CASSAAGTQRTYGYTF. The CDR3 DNA reads TGTGCCAGCAGCGCCGCCGGGACCCAGAGGACCTATGGCTACACCTTC.

The chain uses TRBV7-9 and TRBJ1-1; the D gene is possibly TRBD1 (5 bases). V was shortened by 1 base and J by 6 bases, with 9 bases between the two germline ends. Germline CDR1 reads SEHNR; CDR2 reads FQNEAQ (reference sequence). The length of the CDR3 is 13 residues. CDR3 residues: CASSLVRTPEAFF. The CDR3 DNA is TGTGCCAGCAGCTTAGTACGGACACCTGAAGCTTTCTTT.

This chain connects TRBV5-4 to TRBJ1-3; D is ambiguous. Deletions cut 0 bases from V and 4 bases from J, with 2 bases between. Germline CDR1 is SGHNT and CDR2 is YYREEE (reference sequence). This CDR3 spans 12 amino acids. The CDR3 loop reads CASSLDGNTIYF. CDR3 sequence (DNA): TGTGCCAGCAGCTTGGACGGAAACACCATATATTTT.

The CDR3 region has the DNA TGTGCCAGCAGCTTCCTTGCGGGACTAGCGGGGGGCCCGCAGTACTTC. Translated: CASSFLAGLAGGPQYF. This chain uses TRBV7-2 with TRBJ2-7; 15 bases align to TRBD2. CDR1 and CDR2 from the germline V gene are SGHTA and FQGNSA. Trimming cost V 3 bases and J 9 bases; bases outside gene matches: 9. The CDR3 consists of 16 residues.

The chain recombines TRBV2 with TRBJ1-1; TRBD1 matches at 10 bases. The ends lost 2 bases at V and 7 bases at J; junction bases unmatched: 7. Per the germline V gene, CDR1 is SNHLY and CDR2 is FYNNEI. The CDR3 consists of 15 residues. The CDR3 sequence is CASSERLGQGSEAFF. The CDR3 DNA reads TGTGCCAGCAGTGAACGTCTGGGACAGGGGAGTGAAGCTTTCTTT.

The chain recombines TRBV7-2 with TRBJ1-5, with 7 bases that match TRBD1. Germline assignment: CDR1 SGHTA and CDR2 FQGNSA. There are 15 residues in the CDR3. The junction had 8 bases not matched to a gene; V was cut back by 5 bases and J by 4 bases. The CDR3 protein is CASSTVQGENQPQHF. CDR3 nucleotide sequence: TGTGCCAGCAGCACAGTCCAGGGGGAAAATCAGCCCCAGCATTTT.

The chain carries TRBV3-1 (or the pseudogene TRBV3-2) and TRBJ2-3; no clear D. The V gene's germline CDR1 is LGHDT and CDR2 YNNKEL (reference sequence). Trimming took 4 bases from V and 6 from J, leaving 11 bases between them. The CDR3 sequence is 13 residues long. The CDR3 is CASSPEEVDTQYF. The CDR3 DNA reads TGTGCCAGCAGCCCCGAAGAGGTGGATACGCAGTATTTT.

The rearrangement uses TRBV5-1 and TRBJ2-7, with 9 bases identical to TRBD1. Losses at the gene ends were 2 bases for V and 1 base for J; bases not matched to a gene: 13. The CDR3 extends over 18 amino acids. CDR1 and CDR2 (germline): SGHRS, YFSETQ. CDR3 bases: TGCGCCAGCAGCTTTGGGACAGGGTCATCCTACGGTTCCTACGAGCAGTACTTC. It translates to CASSFGTGSSYGSYEQYF.

With regard to this clone: A read error is likely, as this CDR3 ends without the conserved phenylalanine or tryptophan. No DNA is shown, since the ends of the CDR3 on it are uncertain; the CDR3 is the one TCRdb lists. This chain joins TRBV3-1 (or the pseudogene TRBV3-2) and TRBJ1-2. The CDR3 length is 9 residues, termini included. Germline CDR1 reads LGHDT; CDR2 reads YNNKEL (reference sequence). CDR3 sequence: CASSPKEGT.

In its sample, this clone was seen once. This sequence joins TRBV2 and TRBJ1-2; D not resolved. Germline CDR1 SNHLY, CDR2 FYNNEI. V was pared by 5 bases and J by 8 bases, with 15 bases between. CDR3 length equals 13 residues. This CDR3 reads CASSPDPRSGYTF. In nucleotides, the CDR3 is TGTGCCAGCAGTCCTGACCCGAGGTCCGGCTACACCTTC.

The CDR3 loop reads CASTGDLYGYTF. The CDR3 nucleotides read TGTGCCAGCACTGGAGACCTCTATGGCTACACCTTC. The chain links TRBV6-5 to TRBJ1-2; D gene unclear. Per germline, CDR1 MNHEY and CDR2 SVGAGI. Trimming took 7 bases from V and 4 from J, leaving 10 bases between them. The CDR3 sequence is 12 residues long.

The gene calls are TRBV7-2 and TRBJ2-3; D unresolved. CDR1 and CDR2 from the germline V gene are SGHTA and FQGNSA. The ends were cut back, 6 bases at V and 6 bases at J, with 16 bases in the middle. The CDR3 runs to 14 residues. This chain's CDR3 is CASSWRPGMDTQYF. CDR3 nucleotide sequence: TGTGCCAGCAGTTGGAGACCAGGCATGGATACGCAGTATTTT.

The J gene is TRBJ1-5, the V gene TRBV27; no firm D call. The CDR3 loop spans 13 amino acids. Trimming left V 1 base short and J 5 bases short, with 6 bases between. Germline-derived CDR1 and CDR2 are MNHEY and SMNVEV (reference sequence). In DNA, the CDR3 is TGTGCCAGCAGTTTATTAGGCGATCAGCCCCAGCATTTT. Translated, it gives CASSLLGDQPQHF.

Notes on this clone: This CDR3 is also generated by other DNA sequences in the sample. V gene TRBV6-5 combines with J gene TRBJ1-2, with TRBD1 as a possible D gene (5 bases). V lost 2 bases, J lost 2 bases, and 6 bases lay in between. CDR1 is MNHEY and CDR2 is SVGAGI in the germline V gene. The CDR3 covers 13 residues. CDR3 coding DNA: TGTGCCAGCAGTTACGAGGGGAACTATGGCTACACCTTC. It yields the protein CASSYEGNYGYTF.

This chain connects TRBV30 to TRBJ1-2, with 7 bases lining up with TRBD1. Per germline, CDR1 GTSNPN and CDR2 SVGIG (reference sequence). With V trimmed by 3 bases and J by 2 bases, 6 bases remained unmatched. CDR3 length: 14 residues. In DNA, the CDR3 is TGTGCCTGGAGCGGGACAGCTCTCAACTATGGCTACACCTTC. This codes for CAWSGTALNYGYTF.

CDR3 bases: TGTGCCAGCACCCCGGATGTGGGGGTAGAAGAGCAGTACTTC. Translation: CASTPDVGVEEQYF. The chain combines TRBV6-6 with TRBJ2-7; D may be TRBD1 or TRBD2 (5 bases each). This CDR3 region has 14 residues. The germline V gene has CDR1 MNHNY and CDR2 SVGAGI (reference sequence). The germline V and J ends were trimmed by 7 bases and 7 bases, with 20 bases remaining between them.

V gene TRBV7-3 combines with J gene TRBJ2-6; D is undetermined. The CDR3 is 13 amino acids. Per germline, CDR1 SGHTA and CDR2 FQGTGA. The V and J ends lost 5 bases and 4 bases respectively, with 6 bases between them. CDR3 sequence: CASSVKGANVLTF. DNA of the CDR3: TGTGCCAGCAGCGTCAAAGGGGCCAACGTCCTGACTTTC.

The chain carries TRBV7-9 and TRBJ1-2, with 9 bases lining up with TRBD1. Losses at the gene ends were 6 bases for V and 7 bases for J; bases not matched to a gene: 12. The CDR3 runs 15 residues. The germline V gene encodes CDR1 SEHNR and CDR2 FQNEAQ (reference sequence). CDR3 sequence reads: CASSFAGTGTVGYTF. The CDR3 DNA sequence: TGTGCCAGCAGTTTCGCCGGGACAGGGACTGTTGGCTACACCTTC.